A selection of T cell receptor beta chains follows, all from one sample in a study of cytomegalovirus exposure and HLA in healthy donors. Assay: immunoSEQ multiplex PCR; the TCRdb copy retains only in-frame clones and omits some. The table records 200,000 to 250,000 clones, nearly 80% of them present only once. The material sequenced was PBMCs. Receptor source: a man aged 18 to 30 in good health and CMV-seronegative. CDR3s include the opening cysteine and the closing phenylalanine or tryptophan.

V gene: TRBV30; J gene: TRBJ1-2; CDR3 protein: CAWSDNRETYGYTF
V gene: TRBV6-6; J gene: TRBJ1-3; CDR3 protein: CASSQTGTDGNTIYF
V gene: TRBV4-3; J gene: TRBJ2-7; CDR3 protein: CASSQILSLRDEQYF
V gene: TRBV30; J gene: TRBJ2-2; CDR3 protein: CAWTRGQGAKYVGELFF
V gene: TRBV10-2; J gene: TRBJ1-1; CDR3 protein: CASSLDRIWDTEAFF
V gene: TRBV28; J gene: TRBJ2-7; CDR3 protein: CASSFETSVYEQYF
V gene: TRBV28; J gene: TRBJ2-2; CDR3 protein: CASSLKLAGAVSGELFF
V gene: TRBV30; J gene: TRBJ2-3; CDR3 protein: CAWSVRWGGATDTQYF
V gene: TRBV9; J gene: TRBJ2-1; CDR3 protein: CASSITTYNEQFF
V gene: TRBV19; J gene: TRBJ2-2; CDR3 protein: CASTPGQDTGELFF
V gene: TRBV9; J gene: TRBJ2-7; CDR3 protein: CASSFYPDSPGAYEQYF
V gene: TRBV30; J gene: TRBJ1-2; CDR3 protein: CAWRGDWALYGYTF
V gene: TRBV2; J gene: TRBJ2-5; CDR3 protein: CASSLGHLRRETQYF
V gene: TRBV7-9; J gene: TRBJ2-3; CDR3 protein: CASIRLAASTDTQYF
V gene: TRBV29-1; J gene: TRBJ1-1; CDR3 protein: CSVSGALRAEDTEAFF
V gene: TRBV13; J gene: TRBJ1-2; CDR3 protein: CASSLQQINYGYTF
V gene: TRBV27; J gene: TRBJ1-1; CDR3 protein: CASSKTGGDTEAFF
V gene: TRBV7-3; J gene: TRBJ2-5; CDR3 protein: CASSYGTSDMETQYF
V gene: TRBV19; J gene: TRBJ1-2; CDR3 protein: CASREGTDSSGYTF
V gene: TRBV29-1; J gene: TRBJ2-1; CDR3 protein: CSVEDLTSGMNSYNEQFF
V gene: TRBV28; J gene: TRBJ1-1; CDR3 protein: CASSFPLGTDPHTEAFF
V gene: TRBV19; J gene: TRBJ2-3; CDR3 protein: CASSPEASLTDTQYF
V gene: TRBV30; J gene: TRBJ2-2; CDR3 protein: CAWNPPPTETGELFF
V gene: TRBV7-9; J gene: TRBJ1-2; CDR3 protein: CSSSLMSNDGYTF
V gene: TRBV6-5; J gene: TRBJ2-2; CDR3 protein: CASSRQGAGGELFF
V gene: TRBV11-2; J gene: -; CDR3 protein: CASSLGGTASYEQYF
V gene: TRBV11-2; J gene: TRBJ1-1; CDR3 protein: CASSPWGGTNTEAFF
V gene: TRBV19; J gene: TRBJ2-7; CDR3 protein: CASSPRNSPYEQYF
V gene: TRBV7-9; J gene: TRBJ1-5; CDR3 protein: CSSSLEAGWGNQPQHF
V gene: TRBV4-2; J gene: TRBJ1-2; CDR3 protein: CASSQDQDRSVYGYTF
V gene: TRBV6-6; J gene: TRBJ1-1; CDR3 protein: CATIQAPRQGATEAFF
V gene: TRBV7-2; J gene: TRBJ1-2; CDR3 protein: CASSLARDGYTF
V gene: TRBV20-1; J gene: TRBJ2-1; CDR3 protein: CSARVTYEQFF
V gene: TRBV7-8; J gene: TRBJ1-2; CDR3 protein: CASSLDSRSYGYTF
V gene: TRBV7-2; J gene: TRBJ1-4; CDR3 protein: CASSPGLGQPFF
V gene: TRBV28; J gene: TRBJ1-2; CDR3 protein: CASSLGTGVGGYTF
V gene: TRBV9; J gene: TRBJ1-1; CDR3 protein: CASSVAVDRAGTEAFF
V gene: TRBV7-2; J gene: TRBJ1-2; CDR3 protein: CASSLDSTGDYGYTF
V gene: TRBV6-5; J gene: TRBJ1-1; CDR3 protein: CASTREGKNTEAFF
V gene: TRBV7-2; J gene: TRBJ1-1; CDR3 protein: CATHDRSNTEAFF
V gene: TRBV29-1; J gene: TRBJ1-1; CDR3 protein: CSVARQGTAEAFF
V gene: TRBV4-3; J gene: TRBJ1-1; CDR3 protein: CASSLGGASTEAFF
V gene: TRBV9; J gene: TRBJ2-7; CDR3 protein: CASSVGASGSSEQYF
V gene: TRBV28; J gene: TRBJ2-1; CDR3 protein: CASSQGGDYNEQFF
V gene: TRBV28; J gene: TRBJ2-7; CDR3 protein: CASSRLFSASYEQYF
V gene: TRBV4-1; J gene: TRBJ2-2; CDR3 protein: CASSQDTVPTGELFF
V gene: TRBV7-8; J gene: TRBJ2-3; CDR3 protein: CASSPIAGSTDTQYF
V gene: TRBV18; J gene: TRBJ2-7; CDR3 protein: CASSRGQGYEQYF
V gene: TRBV4-3; J gene: TRBJ2-7; CDR3 protein: CASSQGFAQGAWSSYEQYF
V gene: TRBV30; J gene: TRBJ1-4; CDR3 protein: CAWSKALRGATNEKLFF
V gene: TRBV6-1; J gene: TRBJ2-1; CDR3 protein: CATTPGGAAYNEQFF
V gene: TRBV2; J gene: TRBJ2-5; CDR3 protein: CASSETGETQYF
V gene: TRBV7-9; J gene: TRBJ1-3; CDR3 protein: CASSYAGASGNTIYF
V gene: TRBV6-5; J gene: TRBJ2-7; CDR3 protein: CASSYNTYGQGWEQYF
V gene: TRBV25-1; J gene: TRBJ2-5; CDR3 protein: CASSDPTQGAETQYF